A selection of T cell receptor beta chains follows, all from one sample in a study of shared T cell receptors in the human thymus. Repertoires were generated with immunoSEQ multiplex PCR, while TCRdb's copy carries only in-frame clones and drops some. The sample has about 660,000 clones, approximately 89% seen once; the top ten hold roughly 0.0089%. This sample also belongs to another study, concerning human thymus T cells.

Material for sequencing was thymocytes. The receptor source for this set is a boy in the first two years of life with a congenital heart defect. Each CDR3 is given with its conserved first and last residue. The D gene is left open where the match is weak. Size is omitted from some rows. Given values are once, few, many or a class for expanded clones.

abundance,v_gene,d_gene,j_gene,CDR3aa,CDR3nt
.,TRBV27,TRBD2,TRBJ2-1,CASSSPGLAGGPIGNEQFF,TGTGCCAGCAGTTCCCCGGGACTAGCGGGAGGACCTATAGGTAATGAGCAGTTCTTC
.,TRBV4-3,TRBD2,TRBJ2-1,CASSPGLAGVYNEQFF,TGCGCCAGCAGCCCGGGACTAGCGGGAGTCTACAATGAGCAGTTCTTC
.,TRBV4-1,.,TRBJ2-1,CASSQDVSYNEQFF,TGCGCCAGCAGCCAAGATGTCAGTTACAATGAGCAGTTCTTC
.,TRBV12-5,.,TRBJ1-4,CASGLAGGNDYEKLFF,TGTGCTAGTGGTTTGGCGGGGGGTAATGACTACGAAAAACTGTTTTTT
.,TRBV4-3,TRBD2,TRBJ2-5,CASSQDPRTSGFQETQYF,TGCGCCAGCAGCCAAGATCCCCGGACTAGCGGTTTCCAAGAGACCCAGTACTTC
.,TRBV4-3,.,TRBJ1-1,CASSQDVSGGTEAFF,TGCGCCAGCAGCCAAGATGTATCGGGGGGCACTGAAGCTTTCTTT
.,TRBV12-5,TRBD1,TRBJ2-7,CASGLQGIYFYEQYF,TGTGCTAGTGGTTTACAGGGGATTTACTTCTACGAGCAGTACTTC
.,TRBV13,.,TRBJ1-2,CASSLLPGDLYGYTF,TGTGCCAGCAGCTTACTGCCAGGGGACCTCTATGGCTACACCTTC
.,TRBV4-1,TRBD1,TRBJ1-1,CASSRLPGQESNTEAFF,TGCGCCAGCAGCCGCCTACCGGGACAGGAAAGTAACACTGAAGCTTTCTTT
few,TRBV28,TRBD2,TRBJ2-5,CATSRASGRGHQETQYF,TGCGCCACCTCCCGGGCTAGCGGGAGGGGCCACCAAGAGACCCAGTACTTC
.,TRBV7-3,TRBD2,TRBJ2-1,CASGTSGDNEQFF,TGTGCCAGCGGGACTAGCGGGGACAATGAGCAGTTCTTC
.,TRBV19,.,TRBJ2-3,CASSLGQLTSTDTQYF,TGTGCCAGTAGCCTTGGACAGCTCACTAGCACAGATACGCAGTATTTT
.,TRBV5-6,.,TRBJ1-3,CASSLGDWAGNTIYF,TGTGCCAGCAGCTTGGGGGACTGGGCTGGAAACACCATATATTTT
.,TRBV25-1,TRBD1,TRBJ2-7,CASSTGTGVPYEQYF,TGTGCCAGCAGTACCGGGACAGGGGTCCCATACGAGCAGTACTTC
.,TRBV4-1,.,TRBJ2-1,CASSQEGAAYNEQFF,TGCGCCAGCAGCCAAGAAGGAGCGGCCTACAATGAGCAGTTCTTC
.,TRBV5-1,.,TRBJ2-5,CASRGETGQETQYF,TGCGCCAGCAGGGGGGAGACAGGTCAGGAGACCCAGTACTTC
.,TRBV11-2,TRBD1,TRBJ1-2,CASSLEGDRERRTNYGYTF,TGTGCCAGCAGCTTAGAGGGAGACAGGGAGAGGCGGACTAACTATGGCTACACCTTC